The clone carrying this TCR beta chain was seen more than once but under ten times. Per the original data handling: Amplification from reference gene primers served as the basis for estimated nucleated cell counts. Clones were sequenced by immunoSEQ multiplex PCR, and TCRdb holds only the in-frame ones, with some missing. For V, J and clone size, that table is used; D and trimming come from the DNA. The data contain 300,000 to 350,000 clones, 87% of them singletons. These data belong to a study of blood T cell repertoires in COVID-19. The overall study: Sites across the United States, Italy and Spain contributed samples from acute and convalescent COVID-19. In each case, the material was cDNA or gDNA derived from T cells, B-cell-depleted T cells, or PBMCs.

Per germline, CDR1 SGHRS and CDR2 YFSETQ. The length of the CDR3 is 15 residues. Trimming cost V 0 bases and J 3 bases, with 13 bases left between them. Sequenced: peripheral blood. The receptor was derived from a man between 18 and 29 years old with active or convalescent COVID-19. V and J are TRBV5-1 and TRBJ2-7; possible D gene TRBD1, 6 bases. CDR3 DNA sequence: TGCGCCAGCAGCTTGGGCCCGGACAGCTTCTACGAGCAGTACTTC. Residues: CASSLGPDSFYEQYF.